This TCR beta chain was obtained from a study of blood T cell repertoires in COVID-19. Across the study: Both acute and convalescent COVID-19 samples were obtained from the United States, Italy and Spain. PBMCs, B-cell-depleted T cells, or T cells provided the cDNA or gDNA that made up the material.

The repertoire was sequenced with immunoSEQ multiplex PCR; TCRdb's copy has only in-frame clones and lacks some. The sample carries around 480,000 clones, 88% recorded once. Recruited during active infection, patients (from Seattle) were subsequently followed longitudinally. The CDR3 totals 19 residues. Looked up from germline, CDR1 is LGHDT and CDR2 is YNNKEL (reference sequence). J gave up 0 bases and V 4 bases, and 17 bases lay outside the gene matches. This clonotype was sampled from a woman aged 45 to 65 with COVID-19, enrolled during active disease. Sequenced sample: peripheral blood. V usage is TRBV3-1 (or the pseudogene TRBV3-2) and J usage is TRBJ2-7, with 8 bases matching TRBD1. As DNA, the CDR3 is TGTGCCAGCAGCCCGTTCCTAGTGACAGGGGTACTTAGCTCCTACGAGCAGTACTTC. It is translated as CASSPFLVTGVLSSYEQYF.